This TCR beta chain is drawn from a study of blood T cell repertoires in COVID-19. Across the study: Researchers got acute and convalescent COVID-19 samples from the United States, Italy and Spain.

The assay was immunoSEQ multiplex PCR, and TCRdb's table has in-frame clones only and misses some. This table holds 150,000 to 200,000 clones, roughly nine tenths found once. This clone showed up just a few times. This CDR3 contains 15 residues. From germline, CDR1 is KGHSH and CDR2 LQKENI. Trimming shortened V by 4 bases and J by 3 bases, and 12 bases separated the two germline ends. The J gene is TRBJ1-4, the V gene TRBV18; a weak D match, TRBD1 (6 bases). Sequenced input: peripheral blood. The clonotype comes from a human donor in a cohort sampled during active COVID-19. This CDR3 reads CASSQNRAPNEKLFF. For the CDR3, the DNA is TGTGCCAGCTCACAAAACAGGGCACCTAATGAAAAACTGTTTTTT.